Following are 12 T cell receptor beta chains from one sample sequenced in a study of CD8 T cells in ankylosing spondylitis. Study results and limitations: A TCR beta motif of several highly homologous variants seemed to mark ankylosing spondylitis blood.

TCRdb fed the 5' RACE reads into MiXCR, producing one record per CDR3 protein. This sample carries 700,000 to 1,000,000 distinct CDR3 sequences, 12% of them seen once, and the ten largest clones take about 0.5%. For these TCRs, the target antigens are not known. Material: blood, either unsorted or a sorted T cell fraction (not recorded which). The receptors here all came from a male donor with ankylosing spondylitis.

CDR3 in amino acids: CASLAGETQYF. CDR3 bases: TGTGCCAGTCTAGCAGGGGAGACCCAGTACTTC. This chain links TRBV7-2 with TRBJ2-5; the D call may be TRBD1 or TRBD2 (5 bases each). Trimming took off 9 bases at V and 5 bases at J, with 10 bases between the two ends. Germline-derived CDR1 and CDR2 are SGHTA and FQGNSA. The CDR3 contains 11 residues.

The chain employs TRBV20-1 and TRBJ2-7, with no clear D. Per the germline V gene, CDR1 is DFQATT and CDR2 is SNEGSKA (reference sequence). V was trimmed by 6 bases and J by 4 bases, leaving 16 bases between them. The CDR3 covers 13 residues. CDR3 amino acids: CSAPVPLAYEQYF. The CDR3 nucleotides are TGCAGTGCCCCCGTCCCGCTTGCGTACGAGCAGTACTTC.

This clonotype was seen a handful of times. This sequence joins TRBV20-1 and TRBJ2-7; 8 bases map to TRBD2. Germline V gives CDR1 DFQATT, CDR2 SNEGSKA (reference sequence). V shed 6 bases, J shed 2 bases, and the junction held 9 bases outside the gene matches. CDR3 size: 14 residues. The CDR3 is CSAPWGSGAYEQYF. In DNA, the CDR3 is TGCAGTGCACCATGGGGTAGCGGGGCCTACGAGCAGTACTTC.

The rearrangement joins TRBV6-6 to TRBJ2-5; D gene ambiguous. V lost 5 bases to trimming and J lost 4 bases, with 8 bases between them. Germline V gives CDR1 MNHNY, CDR2 SVGAGI (reference sequence). This CDR3 is 12 amino acids long. The CDR3 DNA reads as TGTGCCAGCAGTAAATCTGGAGAGACCCAGTACTTC. Translated, it gives CASSKSGETQYF.

This chain links TRBV7-2 with TRBJ2-5; D is perhaps TRBD2 (6 bases). The germline CDR1 and CDR2 sequences are SGHTA and FQGNSA. V was cut by 5 bases and J by 1 base, with 17 bases left in between. This CDR3 region has 16 residues. The DNA of the CDR3 is TGTGCCAGCAGCCGTTCCGGGGGACGGTCCCAAGAGACCCAGTACTTC. Translating gives CASSRSGGRSQETQYF.

This clonotype was detected a few times. The gene calls are TRBV12-3 or TRBV12-4 and TRBJ1-5; D might be TRBD1 (6 bases). The CDR3 runs 16 residues. V lost 6 bases and J 0 bases, leaving 15 bases between the germline ends. CDR3 in amino acids: CASRLGGGHSNQPQHF. CDR3 DNA sequence: TGTGCCAGCAGGCTAGGGGGAGGTCATAGCAATCAGCCCCAGCATTTT.

The table lists this clonotype with a few counts. CDR3 loop: CASSLNWPSGSGYQETQYF. In DNA, the CDR3 is TGCGCCAGCAGCTTAAATTGGCCTAGCGGGAGTGGGTACCAAGAGACCCAGTACTTC. The chain is built from TRBV5-1 and TRBJ2-5, with 10 nucleotides matching TRBD2. Per germline, CDR1 SGHRS and CDR2 YFSETQ. Trimming at V came to 2 bases and at J to 0 bases, leaving 13 bases not matched to a gene. CDR3 size: 19 residues.

The CDR3 sequence: CASPPTKLVSWGQGSYNEQFF. DNA for the CDR3: TGTGCCAGCCCCCCCACCAAGTTGGTTTCGTGGGGACAGGGTTCCTACAATGAGCAGTTCTTC. V and J are TRBV18 and TRBJ2-1, with TRBD1 matching 9 bases. Trimming removed 8 bases from V and 1 base from J; junction bases left unmatched: 24. Germline CDR1 and CDR2: KGHSH and LQKENI. The CDR3 sequence is 21 residues long.

This chain connects TRBV5-1 to TRBJ1-6; no firm D call. The CDR3 has 13 residues. Deletions cut 7 bases from V and 6 bases from J, with 11 bases between. Germline lookup yields CDR1 SGHRS and CDR2 YFSETQ. Here the CDR3 DNA reads TGCGCCAGCCGGCAGGCTTTTAATTCACCCCTCCACTTT. Amino acids: CASRQAFNSPLHF.

This clonotype appeared a few times. CDR3 protein: CATSDSRLASYNEQFF. For the CDR3, the DNA is TGTGCCACCAGTGATAGCCGACTAGCCTCCTACAATGAGCAGTTCTTC. This chain joins TRBV24-1 and TRBJ2-1, with 7 bases that match TRBD2. After removal of 3 bases from V and 0 bases from J, the junction contained 4 bases not matched to a gene. Germline CDR1 is KGHDR and CDR2 is SFDVKD. The CDR3 length is 16 residues.

This chain connects TRBV9 to TRBJ1-2; perhaps TRBD1 as D (5 bases). The CDR3 contains 15 residues. From germline, CDR1 is SGDLS and CDR2 YYNGEE. Trimming stripped 3 bases from V and 7 bases from J, with 19 bases between. The CDR3 here is CASSEGTARLGGYTF. CDR3 nucleotide sequence: TGTGCCAGCAGCGAGGGGACCGCCAGGTTAGGTGGCTACACCTTC.

This clonotype has ten or more counts. This chain uses TRBV12-3 or TRBV12-4 with TRBJ2-1, with TRBD1 matching over 10 bases. V shed 10 bases and J 6 bases; nucleotides not matched to a gene: 12. CDR3 length: 15 residues. The CDR3 sequence is CATDNAGQGINEQFF. The CDR3 nucleotides read TGTGCCACCGATAATGCGGGACAGGGGATCAATGAGCAGTTCTTC.